This T cell receptor (delta chain) was recovered during a study of gamma-delta chains in newborns, infants, children. Study at large: Innate gammadelta T cells reportedly expand polyclonally right after birth, driven by microbial exposure, per the title.

This clone has more than one count but fewer than ten. The protein held in TCRdb is that of a much larger clone and does not match this DNA's translation at residue 5, likely because of a read error; the protein shown is translated from the DNA. TCRdb called clones anew from the reads with CATT. The sample lists some 5,000 delta-chain clones, about 3% occurring once. Losses at the gene ends were 2 bases for V and 0 bases for J; bases not matched to a gene: 2. The V gene's germline CDR1 is GEAIGNYY and CDR2 EKD. The CDR3 runs to 17 residues. J is TRDJ3 and V is TRDV2; 8 nucleotides agree with TRDD3. This sequence originates from a child who was a newborn, infant or young child, either healthy, febrile or measles-vaccinated (not recorded which). The sequenced sample was blood. CDR3 amino acids: CACDMLGDSWDTRQMFF. In DNA, the CDR3 is TGTGCCTGTGACATGCTGGGGGACTCCTGGGACACCCGACAGATGTTTTTC.